These T cell receptor beta chains were read from a single sample in a study of blood T cells in healthy people across ages. TCRdb reprocessed the 5' RACE reads with MiXCR, giving one entry per CDR3 protein. The sample gives about 680,000 distinct CDR3 sequences, over 45% of which show up once; 30% to 35% is in the top ten. The material sequenced was blood. The receptors derive from an older woman in good health. CDR3s include the opening cysteine and the closing phenylalanine or tryptophan. Each record gives: J gene, clone size, V gene, D gene, CDR3 DNA, CDR3 protein. D genes are given only for firm matches. A row's size may be missing; if present it is once, few, many or a size class.

TRBJ1-2 | - | TRBV29-1 | - | TGCAGCGTAGAACAGGGAGGCGGCTACACCTTC | CSVEQGGGYTF
TRBJ2-5 | few | TRBV9 | TRBD2 | TGTGCCAGCAGCGCCGGGACTAGTGATCCGGAGACCCAGTACTTC | CASSAGTSDPETQYF
TRBJ2-7 | few | TRBV20-1 | TRBD2 | TGCAGTGCTGGAAGCGGGATTCGGTCCTACGAGCAGTACTTC | CSAGSGIRSYEQYF
TRBJ2-3 | many | TRBV10-3 | TRBD2 | TGTGCCATCAGGAGGACTAGCGGGAGGGCCGTTACAGATACGCAGTATTTT | CAIRRTSGRAVTDTQYF
TRBJ2-5 | few | TRBV29-1 | TRBD2 | TGCAGCGTCCAACCCCGACTAGCGCAGCAAGAGACCCAGTACTTC | CSVQPRLAQQETQYF
TRBJ2-5 | many | TRBV29-1 | - | TGCAGCGTTGAGGGGCAGGGGCCCGAGTACTTC | CSVEGQGPEYF
TRBJ2-5 | - | TRBV29-1 | TRBD1 | TGCAGCGTCCACGGACAGGGCCAAGAGACCCAGTACTTC | CSVHGQGQETQYF
TRBJ2-1 | many | TRBV7-2 | TRBD2 | TGTGCCAGCAGCTTAACGAGGCTAGCGGGAGAAGGTGAGCAGTTCTTC | CASSLTRLAGEGEQFF
TRBJ1-1 | - | TRBV29-1 | - | TGCAGCACAACTCGGACGTCGAACACTGAAGCTTTCTTT | CSTTRTSNTEAFF
TRBJ1-2 | - | TRBV30 | - | TGTGCCTGGAGTAGGGATGTCAACTATGGCTACACCTTC | CAWSRDVNYGYTF
TRBJ2-6 | many | TRBV4-3 | TRBD1 | TGCGCCAGCAGCCAATTAGCCGGACAGGGTGTACCTGGGGCCAACGTCCTGACTTTC | CASSQLAGQGVPGANVLTF
TRBJ2-7 | few | TRBV7-2 | - | TGTGCCAGCAGCTTAGGTTATGGCGGCTCCTACGAGCAGTACTTC | CASSLGYGGSYEQYF
TRBJ2-1 | - | TRBV11-1 | TRBD2 | TGTGCCAGCAGCCGCCTCCCGGGACTAACTTTGTCAAGTGAGCAGTTCTTC | CASSRLPGLTLSSEQFF
TRBJ2-1 | few | TRBV4-3 | TRBD2 | TGCGCCAGCAGCCAAGTAAAAGGGACTAGCGGCAATGAGCAGTTCTTC | CASSQVKGTSGNEQFF
TRBJ2-1 | - | TRBV7-9 | - | TGTGCCAGCAGCTCACCGGACGGTCGACTAGGAAGGTGGGAGCAGTTCTTC | CASSSPDGRLGRWEQFF
TRBJ1-2 | - | TRBV20-1 | - | TGCAGTGCTAGGGACAACCTCTACTATGGCTACACCTTC | CSARDNLYYGYTF